This T cell receptor beta chain was observed in a study of blood T cells in healthy people across ages. Study conclusions and caveats: Diversity estimates drawn from one million T cells were deemed underestimates. There were more naive CD4+ cells and higher diversity in long-lived donors than in aged donors.

Germline CDR1 reads DFQATT; CDR2 reads SNEGSKA (reference sequence). CDR3 length equals 13 residues. Trimming stripped 1 base from V and 17 bases from J, with 18 bases between. Concerning this clonotype itself: The antigen remains undetermined.

The sample providers were healthy Caucasian people from Russia, aged roughly 6 to 100. A J-beta primer mix and a sample-barcoded 5' primer were used in a second PCR of about 7 to 12 cycles. Each cDNA molecule, via a template-switch adaptor with 12 random nucleotides, was tagged. TCRdb reprocessed the 5' RACE reads via MiXCR and lists one record per CDR3 protein. The sample has some 1.4 million distinct CDR3 sequences, 42% seen once; the top ten hold around 8%. Source material: blood. The receptor comes from a woman aged 18-29 years in good health. The chain uses TRBV20-1 and TRBJ1-6; a possible D gene is TRBD1 (5 bases). This CDR3 reads CSARGTQGYDIHF. The CDR3 DNA follows: TGCAGTGCTAGAGGGACCCAGGGCTACGATATCCACTTT.